The 19 T cell receptor beta chains presented below share a single source sample, sequenced in a study of blood T cells in healthy people across ages. The authors ran a second PCR of 7 to 11 cycles using a sample-barcoded 5' primer and a J-beta primer mix. TCRdb reanalysed the 5' RACE reads using MiXCR and keeps one entry per CDR3 protein. The sample has over 500,000 distinct CDR3 sequences, over 40% seen once; the top ten hold 13%. Source material: blood. The receptor source for this set is an elderly woman in good health.

The chain links TRBV12-3 or TRBV12-4 to TRBJ2-5; the D call may be TRBD1 or TRBD2 (7 bases each). The better agreement between TRBJ2-7 and the DNA end casts doubt on the J call. This CDR3 is 16 amino acids long. This CDR3 is CASSPPGDREGYEQYF. CDR3 in DNA: TGTGCCAGCAGTCCCCCGGGCGACAGGGAGGGCTACGAGCAGTACTTC.

Regarding this clonotype: A much larger clone sits a single nucleotide away, making a read error possible. Since the CDR3 does not end with the conserved phenylalanine or tryptophan, this likely comes from a read error. CDR3 in DNA: TGCAGTGCTGGAGGCGGGGGCCTCTACAATGAGCAGTTCTTA. Amino acids: CSAGGGGLYNEQFL. V usage is TRBV20-1 and J usage is TRBJ2-1, with D possibly TRBD2 on 7 matching bases. V dropped 5 bases and J dropped 3 bases, with 14 bases sitting between them. Germline CDR1 DFQATT, CDR2 SNEGSKA (reference sequence). The length of the CDR3 is 14 residues.

To note about this clonotype: A much larger clone is a single base away; this may be a read error. The chain uses TRBV7-9 and TRBJ2-1; the match to TRBD1 covers 9 bases. Germline loops: CDR1 SEHNR, CDR2 FQNEAQ (reference sequence). The CDR3 runs to 15 residues. CDR3 DNA sequence: TGTGCCGGCAGCAGACCGGGACAGGGCTACAATGAGCAGTTCTTC. It translates to CAGSRPGQGYNEQFF.

This clonotype was counted at least ten times. V gene TRBV18 combines with J gene TRBJ2-7, with 9 bases lining up with TRBD1. V was pared by 6 bases and J by 3 bases, with 9 bases of the junction left unmatched. CDR1 is KGHSH and CDR2 is LQKENI in the germline V gene. The CDR3 has 15 amino acids. The CDR3 spells CASSLMGQGVYEQYF. DNA of the CDR3: TGTGCCAGCTCCCTGATGGGACAGGGAGTCTACGAGCAGTACTTC.

J is TRBJ2-1 and V is TRBV2, with D unresolved. V was shortened by 6 bases and J by 7 bases, with 10 bases between the two germline ends. CDR3 length: 12 residues. Germline values: CDR1 SNHLY, CDR2 FYNNEI. CDR3 DNA: TGTGCCAGCAGGGAACTCGGAAATGAGCAGTTCTTC. This codes for CASRELGNEQFF.

The V call is TRBV4-3, the J call TRBJ1-2; perhaps TRBD1 as D (6 bases). Per germline, CDR1 LGHNA and CDR2 YSLEER. This CDR3 comprises 15 residues. Trimming shortened V by 0 bases and J by 5 bases, and 13 bases separated the two germline ends. CDR3 in amino acids: CASSQDLRDNYGYTF. In DNA form, the CDR3 reads TGCGCCAGCAGCCAAGATCTAAGGGACAATTATGGCTACACCTTC.

The gene calls are TRBV20-1 and TRBJ2-1; D is possibly TRBD1 (8 bases). The end of the DNA aligns better with TRBJ2-7, so the J call may be wrong. Germline CDR1 and CDR2: DFQATT and SNEGSKA (reference sequence). The CDR3 has 13 amino acids. As DNA, the CDR3 is TGCAGTGCTAACAGGGGGGACTACAATGAGCAGTACTTC. Translating gives CSANRGDYNEQYF.

The J gene is TRBJ2-2, the V gene TRBV7-3; 10 positions match TRBD2. The CDR3 contains 17 residues. The V and J ends lost 2 bases and 7 bases, in that order; junction bases with no gene match: 10. Per germline, CDR1 SGHTA and CDR2 FQGTGA. The CDR3 nucleotides read TGTGCCAGCAGCTTACGGCTAGCGGGGGCCCAACACGGGGAGCTGTTTTTT. It is translated as CASSLRLAGAQHGELFF.

V is TRBV10-2 and J is TRBJ2-5; 13 nucleotides line up with TRBD2. The end of the DNA is better explained by TRBJ2-7, so the J call may be wrong. The CDR3 is made up of 15 amino acids. Germline CDR1 reads WSHSY; CDR2 reads SAAADI. CDR3 DNA sequence: TGCGCCAGCCAACCTGGGACTAGCGGGATCCGCGAGCAGTACTTC. Its protein is CASQPGTSGIREQYF.

The rearrangement joins TRBV7-2 to TRBJ2-7; D call uncertain. From germline, CDR1 is SGHTA and CDR2 FQGNSA. The CDR3 runs to 16 residues. Trimming left V 0 bases short and J 7 bases short, with 19 bases between. The CDR3 loop reads CASSLASPSSYNEQYF. For the CDR3, the DNA is TGTGCCAGCAGCTTAGCGTCGCCGAGCTCCTACAATGAGCAGTACTTC.

There are many counts of this clonotype. The chain links TRBV5-1 to TRBJ2-3; no clear D gene. The CDR3 contains 13 residues. Between the trimmed V and J ends, which lost 0 bases and 4 bases, there was a span of 6 bases. Germline lookup yields CDR1 SGHRS and CDR2 YFSETQ. The CDR3 sequence: CASSLVPADTQYF. The CDR3 DNA is TGCGCCAGCAGCTTGGTCCCGGCAGATACGCAGTATTTT. The full variable domain, in which reference TRBV5-1 and TRBJ2-3 provide the parts outside the CDR3, is KAGVTQTPRYLIKTRGQQVTLSCSPISGHRSVSWYQQTPGQGLQFLFEYFSETQRNKGNFPGRFSGRQFSNSRSEMNVSTLELGDSALYLCASSLVPADTQYFGPGTRLTVL.

CDR3 sequence reads: CSARIPGQGGNQPQHF. In DNA, the CDR3 is TGCAGTGCTAGGATCCCGGGACAGGGTGGCAATCAGCCCCAGCATTTT. This chain joins TRBV20-1 and TRBJ1-5, with 9 bases aligning to TRBD1. CDR3 size: 16 residues. Germline values: CDR1 DFQATT, CDR2 SNEGSKA (reference sequence). J gave up 2 bases and V 3 bases, and 8 bases lay outside the gene matches.

This clonotype is deemed medium-sized. The chain has TRBV6-5 and TRBJ2-4, with 8 nucleotides matching TRBD2. CDR3 length: 15 amino acids. The V and J ends lost 6 bases and 3 bases, in that order; junction bases with no gene match: 7. The germline V gene encodes CDR1 MNHEY and CDR2 SVGAGI. CDR3 sequence (DNA): TGTGCCAGCAGCCTCGGGGGGGCCGGCAAAAACATTCAGTACTTC. Protein sequence: CASSLGGAGKNIQYF.

This sequence joins TRBV7-2 and TRBJ1-2, with TRBD1 matching over 12 bases. The CDR3 length is 16 residues. Germline CDR1 reads SGHTA; CDR2 reads FQGNSA. Losses at the gene ends were 4 bases for V and 2 bases for J; bases not matched to a gene: 5. DNA of the CDR3: TGTGCCAGCAGCTGGGGACAGGGGGCCCAAAACTATGGCTACACCTTC. This sequence encodes CASSWGQGAQNYGYTF. Combining the CDR3 with reference TRBV7-2 and TRBJ1-2 gives the whole variable domain GAGVSQSPSNKVTEKGKDVELRCDPISGHTALYWYRQSLGQGLEFLIYFQGNSAPDKSGLPSDRFSAERTGGSVSTLTIQRTQQEDSAVYLCASSWGQGAQNYGYTFGSGTRLTVV.

V usage is TRBV29-1 and J usage is TRBJ2-7; 8 positions agree with TRBD2. CDR1 SQVTM and CDR2 ANQGSEA come from the germline V gene. The V gene end was trimmed by 7 bases and the J gene end by 0 bases; junction bases not matched to a gene: 8. The CDR3 consists of 14 residues. The CDR3 sequence is CSARLALSSYEQYF. The DNA for the CDR3 is TGCAGCGCTAGACTAGCGCTGAGCTCCTACGAGCAGTACTTC.

The J gene is TRBJ2-7, the V gene TRBV7-9; a weak D match, TRBD2 (5 bases). The CDR3 sequence is 14 residues long. V dropped 6 bases and J dropped 2 bases, with 14 bases sitting between them. Germline V gene lookup returns CDR1 SEHNR and CDR2 FQNEAQ (reference sequence). CDR3 nucleotide sequence: TGTGCCAGCAGGTATACAGAGGGAGCCTACGAGCAGTACTTC. This encodes CASRYTEGAYEQYF.

J is TRBJ1-1 and V is TRBV20-1, with D unresolved. Germline V lookup: CDR1 DFQATT, CDR2 SNEGSKA (reference sequence). CDR3 length: 12 residues. With 6 bases removed from V and 5 bases from J, the gap between germline ends came to 13 bases. CDR3 DNA: TGCAGTGCCCGACCGGTCAGGACTGAAGCTTTCTTT. Translation gives CSARPVRTEAFF.

The chain uses TRBV3-1 and TRBJ1-1; no clear D gene. Trimming shortened V by 4 bases and J by 5 bases, and 11 bases separated the two germline ends. The V gene's germline CDR1 is LGHDT and CDR2 YNNKEL (reference sequence). CDR3 length: 13 residues. CDR3 sequence: CASSPEWGTEAFF. The CDR3 DNA reads TGTGCCAGCAGCCCGGAATGGGGAACTGAAGCTTTCTTT.

The V and J genes are TRBV13 and TRBJ2-1, with TRBD2 matching 10 bases. The CDR3 has 15 amino acids. After removal of 4 bases from V and 8 bases from J, the junction contained 8 bases not matched to a gene. Germline CDR1 reads PRHDT; CDR2 reads FYEKMQ (reference sequence). In DNA form, the CDR3 reads TGTGCCAGCAGCTCCCGGCAGCGGGGGGGCGATGAGCAGTTCTTC. Residues: CASSSRQRGGDEQFF.